Sequencing of this TCR beta chain was carried out in a study of blood T cell repertoires in COVID-19. The ends were cut back, 0 bases at V and 0 bases at J, with 14 bases in the middle. The CDR3 contains 18 residues. Germline assignment: CDR1 MGHRA and CDR2 YSYEKL. Per the original methods: How many nucleated cells were present was estimated from reference gene primer amplification. The data were produced by immunoSEQ multiplex PCR, yet TCRdb's version contains in-frame clones alone and is incomplete. V and J calls and clone size are given by that table; D and trimming were obtained from the DNA. This sample has 65,000 to 85,000 clones, with 60% to 85% found just once.

What was sequenced was peripheral blood. This TCR came from a human donor in a cohort sampled during active COVID-19. The chain couples TRBV4-1 to TRBJ2-2; a possible D gene is TRBD1 (5 bases). CDR3 protein: CASSQDPQGNTNTGELFF. CDR3 DNA sequence: TGCGCCAGCAGCCAAGATCCCCAGGGAAACACGAACACCGGGGAGCTGTTTTTT.